This is a list of T cell receptor beta chains from one sample in a study of identifying expanded T cells in peripheral blood. TCRdb's copy holds only in-frame clones and misses some; the assay was immunoSEQ multiplex PCR. The sample records 75,000 to 95,000 clones, 70% to 90% being singletons. Material: blood. Every receptor here comes from a person between 18 and 75 years old in good health. The CDR3 runs from the conserved cysteine through the conserved F or W. Rows give clone size only sometimes, using once, few, many, or a class for an expanded clone.

v_gene	abundance	j_gene	len	CDR3aa
TRBV6-1	NA	TRBJ1-2	18	CASSVGQPQDRGGHGYTF
TRBV6-1	NA	TRBJ1-4	18	CASSVGTGILTTNEKLFF
TRBV4-1	NA	TRBJ2-1	15	CASALQVSSYNEQFF
TRBV6-6	NA	TRBJ1-1	11	CASRVNTEAFF
TRBV18	NA	TRBJ2-7	14	CASSPQESSYEQYF
TRBV2	few	TRBJ1-3	13	CASTAQGLSTIYF
TRBV4-1	once	TRBJ2-3	15	CASSQGQTSTDTQYF
TRBV7-9	NA	TRBJ2-3	12	CASSLQGYTQYF
TRBV6-5	NA	TRBJ1-5	15	CASKGGKYSNQPQHF
TRBV6-1	NA	TRBJ2-7	13	CASSEAQAYEQYF
TRBV19	NA	TRBJ1-5	16	CASTPSQDTRNQPQHF
TRBV14	once	TRBJ2-7	15	CASSQEQGEVDEQYF
TRBV7-6	NA	TRBJ1-3	14	CASSLLKPGNTIYF
TRBV18	NA	TRBJ2-5	14	CASSPDLASETQYF
TRBV7-2	NA	TRBJ1-2	16	CASSWTGAVANYGYTF
TRBV28	once	TRBJ1-1	15	CASSQGGGMRPEAFF
TRBV19	NA	TRBJ2-6	18	CASTRRGGPTSGANVLTF
TRBV7-9	NA	TRBJ2-5	17	CASSQGDRVKSHETQYF
TRBV6-5	few	TRBJ1-6	13	CASSRQYNSPLHF
TRBV5-4	NA	TRBJ1-1	14	CASSWTAMNTEAFF
TRBV11-2	NA	TRBJ2-2	12	CAGGQGTGELFF
TRBV6-1	NA	TRBJ2-7	15	CASSEVRFLIYEQYF
TRBV9	NA	TRBJ1-3	15	CASSVGGRTGNTIYF
TRBV4-3	NA	TRBJ2-3	15	CASSRTGASTDTQYF
TRBV29-1	NA	TRBJ2-7	16	CSVDGGNHRGLYEQYF
TRBV7-9	NA	TRBJ1-1	13	CASSPHIATEAFF
TRBV5-5	NA	TRBJ1-1	13	CASSLFVGTEAFF
TRBV5-1	NA	TRBJ1-5	14	CASSLGQGHQPQHF
TRBV7-2	NA	TRBJ1-5	13	CASSKDRSQPQHF
TRBV7-9	few	TRBJ2-3	14	CASSFGDYTDTQYF
TRBV10-3	NA	TRBJ1-2	15	CAISDSTARNYGYTF
TRBV2	NA	TRBJ2-3	15	CASRLQGARGDTQYF
TRBV7-6	NA	TRBJ2-1	12	CASSLRGNEQFF
TRBV27	NA	TRBJ2-1	16	CASSLLDGSFLNEQFF
TRBV19	NA	TRBJ1-6	15	CASSQTGPFNSPLHF
TRBV29-1	NA	TRBJ1-1	13	CSVEGSVNTEAFF
TRBV7-9	NA	TRBJ2-3	16	CASSSLMRGDTDTQYF
TRBV9	NA	TRBJ2-1	15	CASSVGGTGGNEQFF
TRBV19	NA	TRBJ1-1	17	CASTPGQGGLRGTEAFF
TRBV6-1	NA	TRBJ2-7	14	CASRRSREGYEQYF
TRBV11-2	NA	TRBJ2-1	15	CASSTGTSGRNEQFF
TRBV7-9	NA	TRBJ2-3	14	CASSPQSTTDTQYF
TRBV18	NA	TRBJ2-1	13	CASSPPSRNEQFF
TRBV7-9	NA	TRBJ2-7	16	CASSLDWVGLVYEQYF
TRBV27	NA	TRBJ1-2	17	CASSLSRLGRGYYGYTF
TRBV11-2	NA	TRBJ1-1	18	CASSLKAWEELVNTEAFF
TRBV5-1	few	TRBJ2-5	13	CASSLNHQETQYF
TRBV10-3	NA	TRBJ1-1	11	CAIRSTGEAFF